Sequencing of this T cell receptor beta chain was carried out in a study of T cell changes during pregnancy in multiple sclerosis (dated by TCRdb to about 2019). Concerning the study at large: The study looked at changes in the T cell repertoire across pregnancy in women with multiple sclerosis.

From its cysteine to its phenylalanine, the CDR3 spans 11 amino acids. Only the CDR3 part of the read is kept: 33 bases, read in frame from the first base. V is pruned by 8 bases and J by 4 bases, leaving 5 bases of the junction without a gene match. For CDR1 and CDR2, the germline V gene (reference sequence) lists GTSNPN and SVGIG. The library was obtained by the immunoSEQ multiplex PCR assay. In its TCRdb copy, this immuneACCESS table keeps in-frame sequences only and misses some clones. Where compared with another copy, unresolved V genes explain less than half of these, and the others have no known cause. This sample is represented by about 40,000 clones; almost 90% of them were singletons. In total, the top ten clones hold approximately 5% of the sample. As to this clone: Its antigen is currently not known. Within one base of it there is no much larger clone, and no base qualities were kept.

Recombination linked TRBV30 to TRBJ2-7; TRBD2 fits 7 bases in the junction. The sequence was obtained from a female donor in good health, enrolled as a control in a pregnancy study. Sample: peripheral blood, taken in the second trimester of pregnancy. The nucleotide sequence is given as TGTGCCGGGGGGGTGGGTTACGAGCAGTACTTC. This is translated as CAGGVGYEQYF.